The 23 T cell receptor beta chains presented below share a single source sample, sequenced in a study of read filtering for tumor transcriptome and immune sequencing. This library used approximately 370 ng RNA and molecular barcoded adaptors spanning alpha/delta and beta/gamma chains. TCRdb passed the reads through MiXCR, listing each CDR3 protein once. The sample comprises 35,000 to 55,000 distinct CDR3 sequences, about an eighth of which are singletons, and more than 12% rests with the top ten. Sequencing was carried out using a population of CD138-negative cells sorted from bone marrow. The receptors were sampled from a donor at least 40 years old with multiple myeloma.

Ten or more counts support this clonotype. V is TRBV11-2 and J is TRBJ2-5; no definite D call. From germline, CDR1 is SGHAT and CDR2 FQNNGV. The CDR3 is 13 amino acids. V lost 8 bases, J lost 5 bases, and 15 bases lay in between. The CDR3 is CASSPGFGETQYF. For the CDR3, the DNA is TGTGCCAGCTCCCCGGGTTTTGGCGAGACCCAGTACTTC.

V and J are TRBV20-1 and TRBJ2-7; D is perhaps TRBD2 (5 bases). The CDR3 loop spans 15 amino acids. Trimming took off 5 bases at V and 2 bases at J, with 19 bases between the two ends. Germline loops: CDR1 DFQATT, CDR2 SNEGSKA (reference sequence). The CDR3 coding sequence is TGCAGTGCTGTTGCCGGAGCGGCCTTTCCCTACGAGCAGTACTTC. Its translation: CSAVAGAAFPYEQYF.

This clonotype was picked up many times. The gene calls are TRBV4-3 and TRBJ1-2; D remains unclear. Germline V CDR1 and CDR2: LGHNA, YSLEER. This CDR3 comprises 15 residues. Trimming removed 3 bases at V and 0 bases at J, with 11 bases between. The CDR3 region has the DNA TGCGCCAGCAGCCAGTACCCAGGTGCTAACTATGGCTACACCTTC. Protein product: CASSQYPGANYGYTF.

This clonotype was detected only a few times. A read error may explain this, as a much larger clone is one base away. V gene TRBV7-9 combines with J gene TRBJ1-1, with unresolved D. The V and J ends lost 3 bases and 3 bases respectively, with 8 bases between them. Germline assignment: CDR1 SEHNR and CDR2 FQNEAQ (reference sequence). CDR3 length equals 13 residues. CDR3 sequence reads: CASSFNEDTEAFF. The CDR3 nucleotides read TGTGCCAGCAGCTTTAACGAGGACACTGAAGCTTTCTTT.

This clonotype has at least ten counts. This chain uses TRBV7-9 with TRBJ2-1; D call uncertain. Germline-derived CDR1 and CDR2 are SEHNR and FQNEAQ (reference sequence). There are 9 residues in the CDR3. Trimming removed 7 bases at V and 8 bases at J, with 3 bases between. The CDR3 loop is CASIYEQFF. The DNA for the CDR3 is TGTGCCAGCATCTATGAGCAGTTCTTC.

With regard to this clonotype: A single base is all that separates this from a far larger clone, so a read error is likely. No conserved phenylalanine or tryptophan ends this CDR3, so it is likely a read error. The chain joins TRBV11-1 to TRBJ2-5; no clear D. The CDR3 runs 16 residues. Trimming shortened V by 0 bases and J by 1 base, and 12 bases separated the two germline ends. CDR1 and CDR2 from the germline V gene are SGHAT and FQDESV (reference sequence). The CDR3, as DNA: TGTGCCAGCAGCTTAGCGTACCCTGTGAGCCAAGAGACCCAGTACATC. This gives the protein CASSLAYPVSQETQYI.

This clonotype has ten or more counts. The chain joins TRBV5-1 to TRBJ1-5; weak D call: TRBD1 (5 bases). The CDR3 covers 13 residues. Trimming removed 5 bases at V and 5 bases at J, with 11 bases between. Germline CDR1 SGHRS, CDR2 YFSETQ. In nucleotides, the CDR3 is TGCGCCAGCAGGACAGACGATCATCAGCCCCAGCATTTT. Its protein product is CASRTDDHQPQHF.

This clonotype was seen repeatedly, ten times or more. The CDR3 nucleotides read TGCGCCAGCAGCTTGGAGACGGGCGGATGGGGGGACGAGCAGTACTTC. This translates into CASSLETGGWGDEQYF. The gene calls are TRBV5-1 and TRBJ2-7, with a possible D match to TRBD2 (6 bases). Trimming took 0 bases from V and 5 from J, leaving 18 bases between them. The CDR3 sequence is 16 residues long. CDR1 is SGHRS, CDR2 YFSETQ, per germline.

Judged by abundance, this clonotype is medium-sized (0.01 to 0.1%). The CDR3 protein is CASSLWTGDNEQFF. The CDR3 nucleotides read TGTGCCAGCAGTCTTTGGACAGGGGACAATGAGCAGTTCTTC. This chain uses TRBV12-3 or TRBV12-4 with TRBJ2-1; TRBD1 matches at 9 bases. The V gene end was trimmed by 5 bases and the J gene end by 5 bases; junction bases not matched to a gene: 4. The CDR3 loop spans 14 amino acids.

Notes on this clonotype: A much larger clone is a single base away; this may be a read error. The chain uses TRBV27 and TRBJ2-3; D ambiguous. Germline loops: CDR1 MNHEY, CDR2 SMNVEV (reference sequence). This CDR3 has 15 residues. Here the CDR3 reads CASSLTTSITDAQYF. CDR3 DNA sequence: TGTGCCAGCAGTTTAACCACCTCGATCACAGATGCGCAGTATTTT.

This clonotype was detected ten times or more. The genes are TRBV30 and TRBJ2-1; D may be TRBD2 (6 bases). Trimming shortened V by 2 bases and J by 9 bases, and 20 bases separated the two germline ends. This CDR3 is built from 15 residues. Germline V CDR1 and CDR2: GTSNPN, SVGIG (reference sequence). The CDR3 loop reads CAWSSGLRAGGEQFF. CDR3 coding DNA: TGTGCCTGGAGTTCGGGACTCCGCGCCGGCGGTGAGCAGTTCTTC.

V gene TRBV12-3 or TRBV12-4 combines with J gene TRBJ2-7; the match to TRBD1 covers 8 bases. The CDR3 loop spans 13 amino acids. Germline trimming cut 5 bases from V and 11 bases from J; bases unmatched to any gene: 11. CDR3 sequence: CASSPITQGAKYF. The CDR3 DNA reads TGTGCCAGCAGTCCTATCACGCAGGGGGCTAAGTACTTC.

In its sample, this clonotype was seen many times. The V gene is TRBV20-1, the J gene TRBJ2-7; 7 nucleotides match TRBD1. V dropped 6 bases and J dropped 1; count of bases not matched to a gene: 9. The CDR3 length is 14 residues. Germline-derived CDR1 and CDR2 are DFQATT and SNEGSKA (reference sequence). The CDR3 DNA sequence: TGCAGTGCCCCCATACAGGGGAATTCCTACGAGCAGTACTTC. Its translation: CSAPIQGNSYEQYF.

This clonotype was recorded many times. V usage is TRBV20-1 and J usage is TRBJ1-4; the match to TRBD1 covers 9 bases. This CDR3 region has 13 residues. The V gene's germline CDR1 is DFQATT and CDR2 SNEGSKA (reference sequence). Unmatched junction bases numbered 6, after V lost 5 bases and J lost 8 bases. The CDR3 DNA is TGCAGTGCTGACAGGGGGAAAGAGGAAAAACTGTTTTTT. Translating gives CSADRGKEEKLFF.

About this clonotype: A read error may explain this, as a much larger clone is one base away. The chain carries TRBV7-2 and TRBJ2-5; TRBD2 matches at 9 bases. Trimming cost V 1 base and J 4 bases; bases outside gene matches: 4. CDR3 length: 15 amino acids. Germline CDR1 reads SGHTA; CDR2 reads FQGNSA. The DNA for the CDR3 is TGTGCCAGCAGCTTAGGACTAGCGGCAGCAGAGACCCAGTACTTC. It specifies CASSLGLAAAETQYF.

The chain is built from TRBV7-9 and TRBJ2-1; TRBD2 is a possible D gene (5 bases). The germline gives CDR1 SEHNR, CDR2 FQNEAQ (reference sequence). This CDR3 spans 15 amino acids. The ends were cut back, 4 bases at V and 7 bases at J, with 17 bases in the middle. The CDR3 loop is CASSYDPGGINEQFF. The CDR3, as DNA: TGTGCCAGCAGCTACGACCCCGGAGGTATAAATGAGCAGTTCTTC. Looking up the rest from reference TRBV7-9 and TRBJ2-1 gives the full variable domain: DTGVSQNPRHKITKRGQNVTFRCDPISEHNRLYWYRQTLGQGPEFLTYFQNEAQLEKSRLLSDRFSAERPKGSFSTLEIQRTEQGDSAMYLCASSYDPGGINEQFFGPGTRLTVL.

This clonotype was counted many times. The chain employs TRBV30 and TRBJ1-3; D is unclear. Germline V CDR1 and CDR2: GTSNPN, SVGIG (reference sequence). V lost 3 bases and J lost 7, with 13 bases in between. The CDR3 is made up of 13 amino acids. The CDR3 DNA sequence: TGTGCCTGGAGCCTATCGCCGGGGAACACCATATATTTT. It yields the protein CAWSLSPGNTIYF.

Ten or more counts support this clonotype. The V call is TRBV30, the J call TRBJ2-1; D not resolved. There are 14 residues in the CDR3. V lost 5 bases and J 6 bases, leaving 17 bases between the germline ends. Germline V gene data show CDR1 as GTSNPN and CDR2 as SVGIG (reference sequence). This CDR3 reads CAWSSRGPINEQFF. The CDR3 region has the DNA TGTGCCTGGTCTTCCCGTGGACCGATCAATGAGCAGTTCTTC.

This clonotype was seen many times. The chain joins TRBV5-6 to TRBJ1-1; TRBD1 aligns across 9 bases. Trimming at V came to 4 bases and at J to 2 bases, leaving 6 bases not matched to a gene. The CDR3 contains 15 residues. The germline CDR1 and CDR2 sequences are SGHDT and YYEEEE. CDR3 sequence (DNA): TGTGCCAGCAGCCCTGACAGGGGGGGAAACACTGAAGCTTTCTTT. Protein sequence: CASSPDRGGNTEAFF. The variable domain in full, completed from reference TRBV5-6 and TRBJ1-1, reads DAGVTQSPTHLIKTRGQQVTLRCSPKSGHDTVSWYQQALGQGPQFIFQYYEEEERQRGNFPDRFSGHQFPNYSSELNVNALLLGDSALYLCASSPDRGGNTEAFFGQGTRLTVV.

This clonotype was picked up many times. The chain employs TRBV7-9 and TRBJ2-3; no definite D call. V was clipped by 0 bases and J by 7 bases, with 8 bases between them. This CDR3 spans 13 amino acids. Germline V CDR1 and CDR2: SEHNR, FQNEAQ (reference sequence). In nucleotides, the CDR3 is TGTGCCAGCAGCTTAGCGCAGGCGTATACGCAGTATTTT. It translates to CASSLAQAYTQYF.

In its sample, this clonotype was seen a few times. The chain is built from TRBV29-1 and TRBJ2-5; weak D call: TRBD1 (5 bases). Germline values: CDR1 SQVTM, CDR2 ANQGSEA. Trimming took off 0 bases at V and 5 bases at J, with 13 bases between the two ends. This CDR3 region has 14 residues. The CDR3 DNA sequence: TGCAGCGTTGAAGAAAGGAGACAGTCGGAGACCCAGTACTTC. It codes for CSVEERRQSETQYF.

Note on this clonotype: At one end, the junction sequence differs from germline, possibly due to a read error. J is TRBJ2-5 and V is TRBV20-1; 7 nucleotides agree with TRBD2. This CDR3 is built from 15 residues. The germline CDR1 and CDR2 sequences are DFQATT and SNEGSKA (reference sequence). Written as DNA, the CDR3 is TGCAGTGCTAGAGATCCAAGCGGGGACCCGGAGACCCAGAACTTC. It yields the protein CSARDPSGDPETQNF.

V usage is TRBV30 and J usage is TRBJ1-3; D not resolved. Trimming stripped 2 bases from V and 2 bases from J, with 10 bases between. The CDR3 has 14 amino acids. Germline V gene sequence: CDR1 GTSNPN, CDR2 SVGIG (reference sequence). This CDR3 reads CAWSRSLAGNTIYF. As DNA, the CDR3 is TGTGCCTGGAGTAGGAGCCTGGCTGGAAACACCATATATTTT.